This T cell receptor (beta chain) is from a study of CD8 T cells in ankylosing spondylitis (dated by TCRdb to the late 2010s). In the study overall: T cell receptor beta repertoires were profiled in healthy donors and ankylosing spondylitis patients so that disease-linked TCR variants could be found. The full study cohort was made up of about 25 ankylosing spondylitis patients and some 100 healthy donors. Peripheral blood was sampled, and synovial fluid was additionally collected from ankylosing spondylitis patients.

Including the terminal cysteine and phenylalanine, the CDR3 comprises 14 residues. Only the CDR3 part of the read is kept: 42 bases, read in frame from the first base. The germline V end is reduced by 4 bases and the J end by 6 bases; junction bases left unmatched: 6. The germline V gene specifies SGHDT as CDR1 and YYEEEE as CDR2. Sequencing used an Illumina HiSeq 2500. TCR beta libraries were prepared by quantitative 5'-RACE with molecular barcodes. The source study handled its data this way. A new computational method based on a probabilistic model of VDJ rearrangement was used to identify disease-linked TCR variants. TCRdb trimmed the raw reads at Q25, called clones with MiXCR and kept productive beta chains. For every CDR3 protein sequence, its rows merge into one entry that carries the most common genes and DNA. The V and J calls here are based on TCRdb, not the publication. A total of 300,000 to 350,000 distinct CDR3 sequences appear in this sample, about 9.9% of them only once. Of the sample, roughly 9% is held by the ten largest clones.

This clonotype turned up a few times. The clone's antigen remains unknown. No clone much larger than this one lies a single base away; base qualities are absent. The full study reports these points: Some motif variants were previously reported in synovial fluid and blood of reactive arthritis patients, suggesting common disease-initiation mechanisms. A TCR beta motif made up of eight highly homologous amino acid variants appeared to be characteristic of blood from ankylosing spondylitis patients. In peripheral blood, the disease-linked clones were found at relatively low frequencies and had a CD8+ phenotype. The disease-linked clones were reported as significantly enriched in matched synovial fluid samples from ankylosing spondylitis patients.

This sequence was found in a female donor with ankylosing spondylitis or in good health (not recorded which). The sequencing input was blood, either unsorted or a sorted T cell fraction (not recorded which). The V gene is TRBV5-6 and the J gene is TRBJ2-2, with 7 bases in between that match TRBD1. The CDR3 region has the sequence CASSTWTGPGELFF. The DNA sequence follows: TGTGCCAGCAGCACCTGGACAGGCCCCGGGGAGCTGTTTTTT.